This T cell receptor (beta chain) was retrieved from a study of identical twins. General study findings and limits: Out-of-frame alpha sequences that twins shared showed excess low generation probability. The models systematically underestimated how much out-of-frame TCR alpha was shared in monozygotic twins. Insertion counts were lower in abundant cord blood beta clonotypes, a trend that memory repertoires did not show.

Each CDR3 protein gets one entry after TCRdb re-called the 5' RACE reads with MiXCR. The sample holds approximately 530,000 distinct CDR3 sequences, about a fifth seen once. This CDR3 has 15 residues. V dropped 5 bases and J dropped 7; count of bases not matched to a gene: 6. On this clonotype itself: Antigen unknown.

The sample was also reused in another study, on yellow fever vaccine responses in identical twins.

V and J are TRBV12-3 or TRBV12-4 and TRBJ2-1; 12 bases align to TRBD1. The receptor was derived from a woman younger than 35 in good health. The sample consisted of CD4+ T cells sorted from blood. The CDR3 nucleotides are TGTGCCAGCAGTCCGGGACAGGGGGCCTGGAATGAGCAGTTCTTC. Its protein product is CASSPGQGAWNEQFF.